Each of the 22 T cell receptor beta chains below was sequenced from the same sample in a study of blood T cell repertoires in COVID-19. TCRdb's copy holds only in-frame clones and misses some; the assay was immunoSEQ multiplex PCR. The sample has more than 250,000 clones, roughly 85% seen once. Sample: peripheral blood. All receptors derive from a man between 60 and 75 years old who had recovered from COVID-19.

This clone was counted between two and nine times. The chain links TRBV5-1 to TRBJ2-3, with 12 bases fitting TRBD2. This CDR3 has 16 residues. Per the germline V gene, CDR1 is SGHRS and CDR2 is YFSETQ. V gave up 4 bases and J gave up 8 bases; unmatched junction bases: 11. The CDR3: CASSDRTSGATSTQYF. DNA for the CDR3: TGCGCCAGCAGCGACCGGACTAGCGGGGCCACTAGTACGCAGTATTTT.

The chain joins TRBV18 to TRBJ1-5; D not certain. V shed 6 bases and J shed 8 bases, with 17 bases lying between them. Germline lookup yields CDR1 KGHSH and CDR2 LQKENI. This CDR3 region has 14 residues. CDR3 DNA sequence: TGTGCCAGCTCCCAAGACACCGGTACGGAGCCCCAGCATTTT. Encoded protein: CASSQDTGTEPQHF.

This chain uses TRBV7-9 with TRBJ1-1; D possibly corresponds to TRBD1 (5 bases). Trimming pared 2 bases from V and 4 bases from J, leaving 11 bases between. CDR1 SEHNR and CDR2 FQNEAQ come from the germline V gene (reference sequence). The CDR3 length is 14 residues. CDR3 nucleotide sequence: TGTGCCAGCAGCTTACCAGGGTTCGGCACTGAAGCTTTCTTT. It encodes CASSLPGFGTEAFF. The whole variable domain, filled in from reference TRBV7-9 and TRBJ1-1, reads DTGVSQNPRHKITKRGQNVTFRCDPISEHNRLYWYRQTLGQGPEFLTYFQNEAQLEKSRLLSDRFSAERPKGSFSTLEIQRTEQGDSAMYLCASSLPGFGTEAFFGQGTRLTVV.

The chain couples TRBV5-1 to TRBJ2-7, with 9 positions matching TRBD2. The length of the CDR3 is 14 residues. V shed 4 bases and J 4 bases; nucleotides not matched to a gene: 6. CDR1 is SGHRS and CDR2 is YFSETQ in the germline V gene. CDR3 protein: CASSPSGTGYEQYF. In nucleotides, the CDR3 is TGCGCCAGCAGCCCTAGCGGGACGGGGTACGAGCAGTACTTC.

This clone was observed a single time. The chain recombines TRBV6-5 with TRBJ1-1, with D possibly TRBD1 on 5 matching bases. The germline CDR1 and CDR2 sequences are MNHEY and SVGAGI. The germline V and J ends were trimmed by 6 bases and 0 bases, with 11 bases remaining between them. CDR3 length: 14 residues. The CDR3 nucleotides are TGTGCCAGCAGGGACGGAGGGGTGAACACTGAAGCTTTCTTT. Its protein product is CASRDGGVNTEAFF.

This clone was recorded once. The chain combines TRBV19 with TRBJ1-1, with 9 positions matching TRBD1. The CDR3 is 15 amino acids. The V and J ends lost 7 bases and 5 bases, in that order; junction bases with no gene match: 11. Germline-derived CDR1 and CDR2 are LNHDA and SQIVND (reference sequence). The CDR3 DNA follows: TGTGCCAGTATCCTCGGCGGGACAGGGTCAACTGAAGCTTTCTTT. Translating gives CASILGGTGSTEAFF.

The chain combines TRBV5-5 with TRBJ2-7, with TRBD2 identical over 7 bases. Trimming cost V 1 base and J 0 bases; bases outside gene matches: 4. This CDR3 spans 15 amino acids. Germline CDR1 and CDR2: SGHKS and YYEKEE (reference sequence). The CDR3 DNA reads TGTGCCAGCAGCTTGTTCACTAGCGACTCCTACGAGCAGTACTTC. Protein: CASSLFTSDSYEQYF. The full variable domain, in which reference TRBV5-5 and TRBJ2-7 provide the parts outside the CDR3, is DAGVTQSPTHLIKTRGQQVTLRCSPISGHKSVSWYQQVLGQGPQFIFQYYEKEERGRGNFPDRFSARQFPNYSSELNVNALLLGDSALYLCASSLFTSDSYEQYFGPGTRLTVT.

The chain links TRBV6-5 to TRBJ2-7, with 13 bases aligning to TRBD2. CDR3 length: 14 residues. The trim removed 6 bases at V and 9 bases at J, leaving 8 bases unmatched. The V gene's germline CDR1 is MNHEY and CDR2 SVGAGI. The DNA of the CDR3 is TGTGCCAGCAGCCCCGGACTAGCGGGAGTGTGGCAGTACTTC. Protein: CASSPGLAGVWQYF.

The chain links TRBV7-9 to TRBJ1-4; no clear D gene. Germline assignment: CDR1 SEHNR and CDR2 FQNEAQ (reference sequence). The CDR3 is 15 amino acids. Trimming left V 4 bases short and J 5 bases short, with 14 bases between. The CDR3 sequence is CASSSGRGGNEKLFF. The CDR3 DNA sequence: TGTGCCAGCAGCTCCGGACGGGGAGGGAATGAAAAACTGTTTTTT.

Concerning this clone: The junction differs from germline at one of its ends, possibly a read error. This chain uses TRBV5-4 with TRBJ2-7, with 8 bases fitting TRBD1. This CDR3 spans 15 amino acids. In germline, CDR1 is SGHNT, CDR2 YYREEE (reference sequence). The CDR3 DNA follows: TGTGCCAGCAGCTTCTCCGGGACAGGTTCCTCCGAGCAGTACTTC. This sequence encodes CASSFSGTGSSEQYF.

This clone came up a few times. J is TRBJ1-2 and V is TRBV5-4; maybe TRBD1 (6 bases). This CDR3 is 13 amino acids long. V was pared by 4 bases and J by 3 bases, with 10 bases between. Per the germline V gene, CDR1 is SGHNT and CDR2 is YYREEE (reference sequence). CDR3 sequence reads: CASSRDTDYGYTF. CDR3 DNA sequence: TGTGCCAGCAGCCGGGACACTGACTATGGCTACACCTTC.

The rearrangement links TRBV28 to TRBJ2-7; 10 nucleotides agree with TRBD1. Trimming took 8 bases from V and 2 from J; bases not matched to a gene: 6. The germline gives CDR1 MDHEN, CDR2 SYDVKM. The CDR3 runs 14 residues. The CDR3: CASATGTGAYEQYF. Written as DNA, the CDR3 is TGTGCCAGCGCAACCGGGACAGGGGCCTACGAGCAGTACTTC.

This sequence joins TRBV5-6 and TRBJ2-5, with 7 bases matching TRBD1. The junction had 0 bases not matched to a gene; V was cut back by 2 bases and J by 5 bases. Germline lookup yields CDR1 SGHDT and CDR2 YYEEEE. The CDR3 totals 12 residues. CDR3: CASSLQGETQYF. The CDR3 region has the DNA TGTGCCAGCAGCTTACAGGGGGAGACCCAGTACTTC. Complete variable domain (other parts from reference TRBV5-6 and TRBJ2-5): DAGVTQSPTHLIKTRGQQVTLRCSPKSGHDTVSWYQQALGQGPQFIFQYYEEEERQRGNFPDRFSGHQFPNYSSELNVNALLLGDSALYLCASSLQGETQYFGPGTRLLVL.

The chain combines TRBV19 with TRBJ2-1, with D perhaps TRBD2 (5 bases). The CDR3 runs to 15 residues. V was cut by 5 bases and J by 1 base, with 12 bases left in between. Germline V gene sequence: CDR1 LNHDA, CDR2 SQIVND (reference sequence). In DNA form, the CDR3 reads TGTGCCAGTAGTTCCACAGCGGCGTCCTACAATGAGCAGTTCTTC. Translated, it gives CASSSTAASYNEQFF.

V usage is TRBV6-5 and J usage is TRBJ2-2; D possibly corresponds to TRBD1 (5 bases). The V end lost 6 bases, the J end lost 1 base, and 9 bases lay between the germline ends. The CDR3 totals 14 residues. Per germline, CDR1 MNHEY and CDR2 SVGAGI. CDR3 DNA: TGTGCCAGCAGATTCGGACAGAACACCGGGGAGCTGTTTTTT. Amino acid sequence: CASRFGQNTGELFF.

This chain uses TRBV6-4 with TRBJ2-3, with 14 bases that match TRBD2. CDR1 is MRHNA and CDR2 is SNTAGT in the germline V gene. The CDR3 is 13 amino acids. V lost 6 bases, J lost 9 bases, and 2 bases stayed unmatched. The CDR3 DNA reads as TGTGCCAGCAGCGGGACTAGCGGGGGAACGCAGTATTTT. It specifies CASSGTSGGTQYF.

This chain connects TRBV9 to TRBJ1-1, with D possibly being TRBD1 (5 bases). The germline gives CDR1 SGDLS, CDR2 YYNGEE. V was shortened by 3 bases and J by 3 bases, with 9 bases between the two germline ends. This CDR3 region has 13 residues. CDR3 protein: CASSARVDTEAFF. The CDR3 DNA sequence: TGTGCCAGCAGCGCCAGGGTGGACACTGAAGCTTTCTTT.

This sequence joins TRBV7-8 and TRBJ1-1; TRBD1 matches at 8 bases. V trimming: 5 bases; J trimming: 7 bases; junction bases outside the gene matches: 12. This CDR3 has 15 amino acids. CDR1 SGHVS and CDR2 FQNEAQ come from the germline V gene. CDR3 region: CASSLTPWTGNEAFF. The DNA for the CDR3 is TGTGCCAGCAGCCTCACACCGTGGACAGGGAATGAAGCTTTCTTT.

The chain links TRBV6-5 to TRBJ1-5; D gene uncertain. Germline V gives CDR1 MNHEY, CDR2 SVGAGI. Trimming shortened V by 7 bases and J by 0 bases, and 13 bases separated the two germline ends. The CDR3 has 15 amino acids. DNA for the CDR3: TGTGCCAGCACCGAGGTAGATTATAGCAATCAGCCCCAGCATTTT. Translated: CASTEVDYSNQPQHF.

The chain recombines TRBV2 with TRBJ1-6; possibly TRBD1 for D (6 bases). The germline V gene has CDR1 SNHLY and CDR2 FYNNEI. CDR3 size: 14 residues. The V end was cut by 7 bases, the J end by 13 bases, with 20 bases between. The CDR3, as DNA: TGTGCCAGCACCCTACAGGGTTCGGACCTCCCCCTCCACTTT. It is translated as CASTLQGSDLPLHF.

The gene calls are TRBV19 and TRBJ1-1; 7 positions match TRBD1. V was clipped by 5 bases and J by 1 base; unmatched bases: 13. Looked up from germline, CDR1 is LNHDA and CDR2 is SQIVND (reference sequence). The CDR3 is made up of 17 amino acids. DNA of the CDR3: TGTGCCAGTAGTCCACGGTTCACAGGGGCCAAGAACACTGAAGCTTTCTTT. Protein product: CASSPRFTGAKNTEAFF.

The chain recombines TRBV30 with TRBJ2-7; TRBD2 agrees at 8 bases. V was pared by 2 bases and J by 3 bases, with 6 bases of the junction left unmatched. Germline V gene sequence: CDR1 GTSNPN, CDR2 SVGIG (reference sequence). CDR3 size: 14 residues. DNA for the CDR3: TGTGCCTGGAGTCGGGGGGGGAGTTACTACGAGCAGTACTTC. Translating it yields CAWSRGGSYYEQYF.